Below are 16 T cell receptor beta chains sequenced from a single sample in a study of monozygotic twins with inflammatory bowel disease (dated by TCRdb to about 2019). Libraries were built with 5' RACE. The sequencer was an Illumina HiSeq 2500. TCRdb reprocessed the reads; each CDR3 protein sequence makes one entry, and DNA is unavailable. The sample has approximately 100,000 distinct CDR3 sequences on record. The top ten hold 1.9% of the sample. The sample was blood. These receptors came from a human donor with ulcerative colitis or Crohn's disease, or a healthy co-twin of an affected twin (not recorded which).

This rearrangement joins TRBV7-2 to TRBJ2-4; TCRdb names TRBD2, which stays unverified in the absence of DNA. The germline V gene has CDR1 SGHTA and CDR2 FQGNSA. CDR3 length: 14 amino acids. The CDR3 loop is CASRAGGGGNIQYF.

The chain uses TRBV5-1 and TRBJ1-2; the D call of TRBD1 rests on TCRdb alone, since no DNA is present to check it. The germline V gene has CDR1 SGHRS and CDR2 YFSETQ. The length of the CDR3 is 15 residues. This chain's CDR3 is CASSLADRDQNGYTF.

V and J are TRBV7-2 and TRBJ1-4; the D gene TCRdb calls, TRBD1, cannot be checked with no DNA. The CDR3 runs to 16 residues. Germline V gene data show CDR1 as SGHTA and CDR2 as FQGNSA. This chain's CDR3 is CASSLTPGQRNEKLFF.

The CDR3 sequence: CASKWSQDYEQYF. The chain recombines TRBV6-1 with TRBJ2-7. The CDR3 has 13 amino acids. In germline, CDR1 is MNHNS, CDR2 SASEGT.

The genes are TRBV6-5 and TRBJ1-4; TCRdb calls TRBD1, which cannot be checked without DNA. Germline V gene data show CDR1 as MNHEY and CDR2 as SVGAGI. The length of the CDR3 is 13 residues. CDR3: CASSPLGGEKLFF.

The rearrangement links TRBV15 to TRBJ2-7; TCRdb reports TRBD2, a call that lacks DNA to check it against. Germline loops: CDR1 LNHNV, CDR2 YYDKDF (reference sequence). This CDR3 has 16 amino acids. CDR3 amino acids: CATSSQTSGGSLEQYF.

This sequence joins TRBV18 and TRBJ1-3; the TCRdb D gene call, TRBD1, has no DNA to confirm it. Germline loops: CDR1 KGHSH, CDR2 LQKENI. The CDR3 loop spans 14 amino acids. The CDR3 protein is CASSSDRDKYTIYF. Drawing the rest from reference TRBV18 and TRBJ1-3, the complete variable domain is NAGVMQNPRHLVRRRGQEARLRCSPMKGHSHVYWYRQLPEEGLKFMVYLQKENIIDESGMPKERFSAEFPKEGPSILRIQQVVRGDSAAYFCASSSDRDKYTIYFGEGSWLTVV.

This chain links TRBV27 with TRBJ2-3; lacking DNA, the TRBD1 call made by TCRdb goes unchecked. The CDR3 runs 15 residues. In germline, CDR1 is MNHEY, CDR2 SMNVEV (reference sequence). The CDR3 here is CASSLRAGVADTQYF.

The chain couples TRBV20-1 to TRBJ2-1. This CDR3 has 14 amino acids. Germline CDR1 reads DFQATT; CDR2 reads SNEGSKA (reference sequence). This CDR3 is CSARDLLNRNEQFF.

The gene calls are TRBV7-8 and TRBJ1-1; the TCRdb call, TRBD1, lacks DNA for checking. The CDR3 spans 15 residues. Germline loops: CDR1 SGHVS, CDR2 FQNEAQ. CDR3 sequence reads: CASSFTGTVNTEAFF.

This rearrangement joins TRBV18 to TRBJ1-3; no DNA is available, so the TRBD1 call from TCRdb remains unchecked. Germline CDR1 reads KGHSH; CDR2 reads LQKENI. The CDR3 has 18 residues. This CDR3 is CASSPPQGQGKTGNTIYF.

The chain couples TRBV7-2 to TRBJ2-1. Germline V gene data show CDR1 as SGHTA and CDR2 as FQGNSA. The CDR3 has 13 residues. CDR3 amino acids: CASSLNSYNEQFF.

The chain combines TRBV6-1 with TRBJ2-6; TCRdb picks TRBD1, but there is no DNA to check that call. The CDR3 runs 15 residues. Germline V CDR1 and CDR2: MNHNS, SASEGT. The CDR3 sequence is CASNPGGSGANVLTF.

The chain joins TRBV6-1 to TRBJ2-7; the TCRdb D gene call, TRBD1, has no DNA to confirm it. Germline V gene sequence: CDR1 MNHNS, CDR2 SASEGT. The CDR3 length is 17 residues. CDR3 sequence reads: CASSRMAPGQGTYEQYF.

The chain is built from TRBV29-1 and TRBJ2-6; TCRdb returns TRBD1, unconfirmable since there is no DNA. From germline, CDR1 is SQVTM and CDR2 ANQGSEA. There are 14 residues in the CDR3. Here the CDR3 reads CSVAAGHRANVLTF.

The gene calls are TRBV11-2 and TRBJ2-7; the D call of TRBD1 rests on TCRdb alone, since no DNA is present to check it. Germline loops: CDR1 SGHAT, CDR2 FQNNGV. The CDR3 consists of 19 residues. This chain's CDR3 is CASSLLGTKSAGRTYEQYF.